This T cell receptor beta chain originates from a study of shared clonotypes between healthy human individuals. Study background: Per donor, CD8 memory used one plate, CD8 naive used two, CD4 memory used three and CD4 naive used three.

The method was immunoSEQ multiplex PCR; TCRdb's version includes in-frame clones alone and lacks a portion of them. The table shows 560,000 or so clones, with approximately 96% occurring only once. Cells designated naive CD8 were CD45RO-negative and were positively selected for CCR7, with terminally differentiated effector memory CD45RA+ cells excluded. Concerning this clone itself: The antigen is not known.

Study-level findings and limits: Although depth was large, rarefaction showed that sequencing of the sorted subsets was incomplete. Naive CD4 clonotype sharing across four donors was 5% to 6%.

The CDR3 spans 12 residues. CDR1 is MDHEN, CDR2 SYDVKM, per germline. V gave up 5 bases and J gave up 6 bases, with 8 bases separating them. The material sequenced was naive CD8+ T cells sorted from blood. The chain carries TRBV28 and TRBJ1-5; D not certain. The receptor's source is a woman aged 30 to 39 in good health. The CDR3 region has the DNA TGTGCCAGCAGTCTCCCACGTCAGCCCCAGCATTTT. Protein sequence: CASSLPRQPQHF.